This TCR beta chain is drawn from a study of tumor and adjacent non-tumor tissue in lung cancer. Overall study context: Patients were aged about 30 to 85, 9 to 10 men and 5 women, stage I to III.

The CDR3 spans 16 residues. Per the germline V gene, CDR1 is SGHRS and CDR2 is YFSETQ. The trim removed 5 bases at V and 3 bases at J, leaving 8 bases unmatched. The template was RNA from unsorted bulk tissue. TCRbeta libraries were built with three rounds of nested PCR, modified from ARM-PCR. TCRdb called the multiplex PCR reads again in MiXCR, with one record for every CDR3 protein. The sample includes roughly 81,000 distinct CDR3 sequences, roughly 75% seen only once; the top ten take roughly 12%. This receptor was taken from a woman between 65 and 79 years old with non-small cell lung cancer. Material: lung tumor tissue. The rearrangement uses TRBV5-1 and TRBJ2-3; 11 bases agree with TRBD2. The CDR3 region has the DNA TGCGCCAGCAGACGCACTAGCGGGAGTGAGACAGATACGCAGTATTTT. Its protein product is CASRRTSGSETDTQYF.